The 26 T cell receptor beta chains given below trace back to one sample, sequenced in a study of T cell responses to AZD1222 COVID-19 vaccine. Clones were sequenced by immunoSEQ multiplex PCR, and TCRdb holds only the in-frame ones, with some missing. Altogether roughly 110,000 clones are present, approximately 90% being singletons, with the ten largest covering about 6.8%. Source: peripheral blood, taken 28 days after the second AZD1222 dose. These receptors were taken from an adult who received the AZD1222 COVID-19 vaccine.

The rearrangement links TRBV7-2 to TRBJ2-3; TRBD1 is a possible D gene (6 bases). Trimming removed 4 bases from V and 3 bases from J, with 8 bases in between. The CDR3 covers 13 residues. Germline CDR1 and CDR2: SGHTA and FQGNSA. The CDR3 DNA sequence: TGTGCCAGCAGCTGGGGACATACAGATACGCAGTATTTT. Translating it yields CASSWGHTDTQYF.

The chain is built from TRBV29-1 and TRBJ2-7, with 13 nucleotides matching TRBD2. The CDR3 has 15 residues. J gave up 2 bases and V 5 bases, and 6 bases lay outside the gene matches. Looked up from germline, CDR1 is SQVTM and CDR2 is ANQGSEA. The CDR3 loop reads CSVSPGTSGAYEQYF. DNA for the CDR3: TGCAGCGTTTCCCCCGGGACTAGCGGGGCCTACGAGCAGTACTTC.

The J gene is TRBJ2-1, the V gene TRBV6-1; D possibly uses TRBD1 or TRBD2 (6 bases each). CDR3 length: 15 residues. Trimming removed 0 bases from V and 4 bases from J, with 10 bases in between. Per the germline V gene, CDR1 is MNHNS and CDR2 is SASEGT. The CDR3 nucleotides are TGTGCCAGCAGTGAAGCCACAGGGACTTACAATGAGCAGTTCTTC. This translates into CASSEATGTYNEQFF.

J is TRBJ2-3 and V is TRBV19; tentative D call: TRBD1 (6 bases). V shed 1 base and J shed 3 bases, with 14 bases lying between them. This CDR3 has 16 residues. Germline V lookup: CDR1 LNHDA, CDR2 SQIVND (reference sequence). The CDR3: CASSIGGRALTDTQYF. For the CDR3, the DNA is TGTGCCAGTAGTATAGGGGGGCGGGCACTGACAGATACGCAGTATTTT. Supplemented by reference TRBV19 and TRBJ2-3, the full variable domain reads DGGITQSPKYLFRKEGQNVTLSCEQNLNHDAMYWYRQDPGQGLRLIYYSQIVNDFQKGDIAEGYSVSREKKESFPLTVTSAQKNPTAFYLCASSIGGRALTDTQYFGPGTRLTVL.

The V gene is TRBV24-1, the J gene TRBJ2-5; weak D call: TRBD1 (5 bases). V was pared by 8 bases and J by 0 bases, with 12 bases between. CDR3 length: 14 amino acids. CDR1 and CDR2 (germline): KGHDR, SFDVKD. Written as DNA, the CDR3 is TGTGCCACCAATGACAGCCCGTACCAAGAGACCCAGTACTTC. Protein sequence: CATNDSPYQETQYF.

V and J are TRBV2 and TRBJ2-3; 10 nucleotides align to TRBD2. The CDR3 has 16 amino acids. V was pared by 7 bases and J by 7 bases, with 14 bases of the junction left unmatched. Germline CDR1 reads SNHLY; CDR2 reads FYNNEI. For the CDR3, the DNA is TGTGCCAGCACTCGTCGGTGGGGGACTAGCGAATATACGCAGTATTTT. Amino acid sequence: CASTRRWGTSEYTQYF.

V and J are TRBV5-6 and TRBJ2-2; D may be TRBD2 (5 bases). The ends were cut back, 0 bases at V and 6 bases at J, with 12 bases in the middle. CDR1 and CDR2 (germline): SGHDT, YYEEEE. This CDR3 contains 15 residues. The CDR3 DNA is TGTGCCAGCAGCTTGGGGACTGCGGCGGCCGGGGAGCTGTTTTTT. Translation gives CASSLGTAAAGELFF.

CDR3 coding DNA: TGTGCCATCAGTGATTGGGGGGAAGGGCCCCAGCATTTT. Its protein product is CAISDWGEGPQHF. J is TRBJ1-5 and V is TRBV10-3, with a weak D call TRBD1 (5 bases). The V end was cut by 3 bases, the J end by 9 bases, with 12 bases between. CDR3 size: 13 residues. Germline CDR1 and CDR2: ENHRY and SYGVKD.

The chain combines TRBV5-6 with TRBJ2-5, with D possibly being TRBD1 (6 bases). The CDR3 totals 14 residues. Trimming removed 4 bases at V and 4 bases at J, with 14 bases between. From germline, CDR1 is SGHDT and CDR2 YYEEEE. CDR3 residues: CASSTDSPTETQYF. Here the CDR3 DNA reads TGTGCCAGCAGCACGGACAGTCCCACAGAGACCCAGTACTTC.

V gene TRBV3-1 (or the pseudogene TRBV3-2) combines with J gene TRBJ2-7, with D perhaps matching TRBD1 (5 bases). In germline, CDR1 is LGHDT, CDR2 YNNKEL (reference sequence). The CDR3 spans 15 residues. Deletions cut 2 bases from V and 5 bases from J, with 16 bases between. The CDR3: CASSQLDSPRDEQYF. Here the CDR3 DNA reads TGTGCCAGCAGCCAACTAGACAGTCCCCGGGACGAGCAGTACTTC.

V and J are TRBV3-1 (or the pseudogene TRBV3-2) and TRBJ2-3, with a possible D match to TRBD1 (6 bases). V lost 0 bases and J 4 bases, leaving 11 bases between the germline ends. Germline V gene data show CDR1 as LGHDT and CDR2 as YNNKEL (reference sequence). The CDR3 totals 15 residues. The CDR3 here is CASSQDEGGADTQYF. The CDR3 nucleotides read TGTGCCAGCAGCCAAGATGAAGGGGGTGCAGATACGCAGTATTTT.

V gene TRBV7-9 combines with J gene TRBJ2-2, with 10 positions matching TRBD1. V was pared by 5 bases and J by 3 bases, with 6 bases of the junction left unmatched. CDR1 SEHNR and CDR2 FQNEAQ come from the germline V gene (reference sequence). There are 16 residues in the CDR3. Written as DNA, the CDR3 is TGTGCCAGCAGCATCCCGGGACAGGGGCACACCGGGGAGCTGTTTTTT. This gives the protein CASSIPGQGHTGELFF.

The chain is built from TRBV12-3 or TRBV12-4 and TRBJ2-7, with D perhaps assigned TRBD1 or TRBD2 (5 bases each). Trimming took 4 bases from V and 5 from J, leaving 12 bases between them. This CDR3 has 13 amino acids. Here the CDR3 DNA reads TGTGCCAGCAGTTCCGGGGCTGGAAACGAGCAGTACTTC. Amino acids: CASSSGAGNEQYF.

The chain couples TRBV18 to TRBJ1-6, with D possibly matching TRBD1 (6 bases). Looked up from germline, CDR1 is KGHSH and CDR2 is LQKENI. V was trimmed by 4 bases and J by 8 bases, leaving 9 bases between them. The CDR3 contains 13 residues. The CDR3 protein is CASSQAGDSPLHF. CDR3 in DNA: TGTGCCAGCTCACAAGCAGGGGATTCACCCCTCCACTTT. The whole variable domain, remainder taken from reference TRBV18 and TRBJ1-6, is NAGVMQNPRHLVRRRGQEARLRCSPMKGHSHVYWYRQLPEEGLKFMVYLQKENIIDESGMPKERFSAEFPKEGPSILRIQQVVRGDSAAYFCASSQAGDSPLHFGNGTRLTVT.

V usage is TRBV10-3 and J usage is TRBJ1-1, with unresolved D. Germline loops: CDR1 ENHRY, CDR2 SYGVKD. V lost 3 bases, J lost 1 base, and 9 bases lay in between. The CDR3 is 14 amino acids. CDR3 loop: CAISDPAANTEAFF. The CDR3 DNA reads TGTGCCATCAGTGACCCAGCGGCGAACACTGAAGCTTTCTTT.

Concerning this clone itself: Germline is not matched at one junction end, which may reflect a read error. V and J are TRBV7-9 and TRBJ1-2, with 8 bases matching TRBD1. The germline V gene has CDR1 SEHNR and CDR2 FQNEAQ (reference sequence). This CDR3 comprises 15 residues. CDR3 DNA sequence: TGTGCCAGCAGATTAGACAGGGGCCCTAACTATGGCTACACCTTC. It encodes CASRLDRGPNYGYTF.

The rearrangement joins TRBV10-1 to TRBJ2-2, with 7 bases lining up with TRBD1. Per germline, CDR1 WNHNN and CDR2 SYGVQD (reference sequence). There are 14 residues in the CDR3. J lost 5 bases, V lost 3 bases, and 3 bases had no gene match. CDR3 amino acids: CASSEGGGTGELFF. CDR3 DNA: TGCGCCAGCAGTGAAGGGGGCGGAACCGGGGAGCTGTTTTTT.

This clone has just a few counts. The chain combines TRBV7-4 with TRBJ1-4, with D maybe TRBD1 (5 bases). Germline V gene sequence: CDR1 SGHVT, CDR2 SQSDAQ. The CDR3 sequence is 12 residues long. Trimming stripped 2 bases from V and 7 bases from J, with 5 bases between. As DNA, the CDR3 is TGTGCCAGCAGCTTACAGGGTGAAAAACTGTTTTTT. It encodes CASSLQGEKLFF.

The rearrangement uses TRBV5-1 and TRBJ2-5; D is possibly TRBD2 (5 bases). V was trimmed by 4 bases and J by 5 bases, leaving 18 bases between them. There are 15 residues in the CDR3. In germline, CDR1 is SGHRS, CDR2 YFSETQ. The CDR3: CASSALAPWKETQYF. CDR3 coding DNA: TGCGCCAGCAGCGCCTTAGCGCCCTGGAAGGAGACCCAGTACTTC.

V gene TRBV2 combines with J gene TRBJ1-2; no reliable D call. This CDR3 comprises 12 residues. Germline CDR1 SNHLY, CDR2 FYNNEI. V lost 8 bases and J lost 3, with 10 bases in between. The CDR3 spells CASSILYYGYTF. The CDR3 coding sequence is TGTGCCAGCTCAATCCTATACTATGGCTACACCTTC.

As to this clone: The germline gene is not matched at one end of the junction; a read error may be the cause. The CDR3 spells CASSYPSGTGEPTRIF. CDR3 sequence (DNA): TGTGCCAGCAGTTACCCATCCGGGACAGGGGAGCCGACAAGAATCTTT. The chain has TRBV6-5 and TRBJ1-1; 10 bases are a match to TRBD1. The germline gives CDR1 MNHEY, CDR2 SVGAGI. The CDR3 covers 16 residues.

This rearrangement joins TRBV5-6 to TRBJ2-7; 9 bases map to TRBD2. The CDR3 length is 14 residues. Trimming took 3 bases from V and 3 from J; bases not matched to a gene: 4. CDR1 and CDR2 (germline): SGHDT, YYEEEE. In nucleotides, the CDR3 is TGTGCCAGCAGCTCTGGACTAGCGAACTACGAGCAGTACTTC. The encoded protein is CASSSGLANYEQYF.

The chain is built from TRBV4-1 and TRBJ1-4, with D tentatively TRBD1 (5 bases). The CDR3 has 18 residues. Deletions cut 2 bases from V and 1 base from J, with 17 bases between. Per the germline V gene, CDR1 is MGHRA and CDR2 is YSYEKL. CDR3 in DNA: TGCGCCAGCAGCCAACCCCGGGGGGGGGTGGGAACTAATGAAAAACTGTTTTTT. Translation gives CASSQPRGGVGTNEKLFF.

The V gene is TRBV10-2, the J gene TRBJ2-1; possible D gene TRBD2, 5 bases. CDR3 length equals 14 residues. Germline V gene sequence: CDR1 WSHSY, CDR2 SAAADI. The V gene lost 4 bases and the J gene lost 9 bases, with 16 bases spanning the gap. CDR3 protein: CASSVLGSPGEQFF. In DNA, the CDR3 is TGCGCCAGCAGTGTTTTAGGGAGCCCCGGTGAGCAGTTCTTC.

V usage is TRBV18 and J usage is TRBJ2-7; 9 bases agree with TRBD1. Germline V gene sequence: CDR1 KGHSH, CDR2 LQKENI. J was trimmed by 2 bases and V by 0 bases; bases with no gene match: 2. CDR3 length: 15 residues. The CDR3 reads CASSPPRTGAYEQYF. DNA of the CDR3: TGTGCCAGCTCACCACCCCGGACAGGGGCCTACGAGCAGTACTTC.

This clone was recorded once. V is TRBV19 and J is TRBJ1-1; D unclear. The CDR3 is 13 residues long. Germline-derived CDR1 and CDR2 are LNHDA and SQIVND (reference sequence). Trimming took 1 base from V and 2 from J, leaving 5 bases between them. CDR3 amino acids: CASSIAENTEAFF. In DNA, the CDR3 is TGTGCCAGTAGTATAGCGGAAAACACTGAAGCTTTCTTT.